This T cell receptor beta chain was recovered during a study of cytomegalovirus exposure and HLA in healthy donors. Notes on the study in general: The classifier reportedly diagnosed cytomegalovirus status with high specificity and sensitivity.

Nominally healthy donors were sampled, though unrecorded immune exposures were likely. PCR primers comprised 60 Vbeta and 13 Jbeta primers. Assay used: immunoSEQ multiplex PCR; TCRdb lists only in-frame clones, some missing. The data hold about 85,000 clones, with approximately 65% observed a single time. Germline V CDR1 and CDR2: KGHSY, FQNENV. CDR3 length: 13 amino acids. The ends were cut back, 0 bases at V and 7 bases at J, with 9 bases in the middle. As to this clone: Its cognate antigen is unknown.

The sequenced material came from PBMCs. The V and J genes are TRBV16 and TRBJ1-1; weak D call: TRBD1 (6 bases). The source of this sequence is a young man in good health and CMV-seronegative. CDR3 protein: CASSQSMGHEAFF. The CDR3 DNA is TGTGCCAGCAGCCAATCTATGGGACATGAAGCTTTCTTT.